These 32 T cell receptor beta chains originate from one sample sequenced in a study of blood T cell repertoires in COVID-19. Measured with immunoSEQ multiplex PCR; TCRdb has only the in-frame clones, and not every one. Of approximately 260,000 clones detected, approximately 79% appear once; the ten largest clones hold 4%. The sequenced sample was peripheral blood. These receptors were obtained from a woman aged 40 to 50 with active or convalescent COVID-19.

The rearrangement uses TRBV30 and TRBJ1-6; a possible D gene is TRBD1 (6 bases). The CDR3 runs 12 residues. V was pared by 4 bases and J by 6 bases, with 7 bases between. CDR1 and CDR2 from the germline V gene are GTSNPN and SVGIG (reference sequence). CDR3 residues: CAWNRANSPLHF. CDR3 bases: TGTGCCTGGAACAGGGCTAATTCACCCCTCCACTTT.

This clone turned up a few times. This chain connects TRBV28 to TRBJ1-1, with 12 positions matching TRBD1. The CDR3 runs to 19 residues. Trimming cost V 3 bases and J 2 bases; bases outside gene matches: 13. Germline assignment: CDR1 MDHEN and CDR2 SYDVKM. CDR3 sequence: CASSFSWEWDRGPNTEAFF. CDR3 in DNA: TGTGCCAGCAGTTTTAGTTGGGAGTGGGACAGGGGGCCAAACACTGAAGCTTTCTTT.

The chain combines TRBV5-8 with TRBJ1-4, with 7 bases matching TRBD1. Unmatched junction bases numbered 9, after V lost 5 bases and J lost 5 bases. Germline CDR1 is SGHTS and CDR2 is YDEGEE. This CDR3 comprises 15 residues. The CDR3 here is CASRFGQAINEKLFF. CDR3 DNA sequence: TGTGCCAGCAGATTTGGACAGGCGATCAATGAAAAACTGTTTTTT. Full variable domain (rest looked up from reference TRBV5-8 and TRBJ1-4): EAGVTQSPTHLIKTRGQQATLRCSPISGHTSVYWYQQALGLGLQFLLWYDEGEERNRGNFPPRFSGRQFPNYSSELNVNALELEDSALYLCASRFGQAINEKLFFGSGTQLSVL.

The chain recombines TRBV29-1 with TRBJ1-1; unclear D gene. Germline-derived CDR1 and CDR2 are SQVTM and ANQGSEA. Trimming removed 7 bases at V and 0 bases at J, with 6 bases between. CDR3 length: 11 amino acids. The CDR3 protein is CSGGLNTEAFF. The CDR3, as DNA: TGCAGCGGAGGGCTGAACACTGAAGCTTTCTTT.

The chain employs TRBV11-2 and TRBJ1-2; 7 positions agree with TRBD1. The V segment lost 5 bases and the J segment 8 bases; nucleotides outside the gene matches: 5. From germline, CDR1 is SGHAT and CDR2 FQNNGV. This CDR3 has 12 residues. CDR3 loop: CASSKTGNGYTF. The DNA for the CDR3 is TGTGCCAGCAGCAAGACAGGGAACGGCTACACCTTC.

This sequence joins TRBV3-1 (or the pseudogene TRBV3-2) and TRBJ2-7, with 7 nucleotides matching TRBD1. The J segment lost 4 bases and the V segment lost 4 bases, leaving 4 bases of the junction unmatched. The germline gives CDR1 LGHDT, CDR2 YNNKEL (reference sequence). The CDR3 has 13 residues. The chain's CDR3 is CASSPGTAYEQYF. DNA of the CDR3: TGTGCCAGCAGCCCCGGGACAGCTTACGAGCAGTACTTC.

The DNA for the CDR3 is TGTGCCAGTAGTGTTCTGCCAGATTCTGGAAACACCATATATTTT. Protein sequence: CASSVLPDSGNTIYF. J is TRBJ1-3 and V is TRBV19; no firm D call. Trimming took off 5 bases at V and 1 base at J, with 12 bases between the two ends. Per the germline V gene, CDR1 is LNHDA and CDR2 is SQIVND (reference sequence). CDR3 length: 15 amino acids.

The genes are TRBV28 and TRBJ1-1, with unresolved D. The ends were cut back, 6 bases at V and 7 bases at J, with 12 bases in the middle. There are 12 residues in the CDR3. The germline V gene has CDR1 MDHEN and CDR2 SYDVKM. The CDR3 region is CASSPWAVEAFF. In nucleotides, the CDR3 is TGTGCCAGCAGCCCTTGGGCAGTTGAAGCTTTCTTT.

This clone was counted a single time. The rearrangement uses TRBV7-3 and TRBJ1-5; TRBD1 agrees at 10 bases. Germline CDR1 reads SGHTA; CDR2 reads FQGTGA. J gave up 7 bases and V 3 bases, and 3 bases lay outside the gene matches. The CDR3 has 14 amino acids. The CDR3 loop is CASSLTGGGQPQHF. CDR3 coding DNA: TGTGCCAGCAGCTTGACAGGGGGCGGGCAGCCCCAGCATTTT.

The rearrangement joins TRBV3-1 (or the pseudogene TRBV3-2) to TRBJ2-1; no firm D call. The V gene lost 1 base and the J gene lost 8 bases, with 15 bases spanning the gap. This CDR3 has 15 residues. The germline CDR1 and CDR2 sequences are LGHDT and YNNKEL (reference sequence). The CDR3 DNA reads TGTGCCAGCAGCCAAGGGGTCCTGGCGGTTGATGAGCAGTTCTTC. It is translated as CASSQGVLAVDEQFF.

The J gene is TRBJ1-2, the V gene TRBV5-8; D is unclear. Trimming stripped 0 bases from V and 10 bases from J, with 16 bases between. This CDR3 is 14 amino acids long. The germline V gene has CDR1 SGHTS and CDR2 YDEGEE. CDR3 nucleotide sequence: TGTGCCAGCAGCTTGGGAGGAGGATCCCCCCTCTACACCTTC. It is translated as CASSLGGGSPLYTF.

In this sample, this clone turned up once. V and J are TRBV5-8 and TRBJ1-6; D ambiguous. This CDR3 contains 13 residues. Deletions cut 0 bases from V and 5 bases from J, with 3 bases between. CDR1 and CDR2 (germline): SGHTS, YDEGEE. CDR3 region: CASSLADNSPLHF. The CDR3 nucleotides read TGTGCCAGCAGCTTGGCCGATAATTCACCCCTCCACTTT.

As concerns this clone: The germline gene is not matched at one end of the junction; a read error may be the cause. The J gene is TRBJ2-7, the V gene TRBV6-4; D unclear. The CDR3 covers 13 residues. Germline-derived CDR1 and CDR2 are MRHNA and SNTAGT. CDR3: CASSDFPRLTRDF. CDR3 coding DNA: TGTGCCAGCAGTGACTTCCCCCGACTGACTCGGGACTTC.

The gene calls are TRBV14 and TRBJ2-1; 13 nucleotides line up with TRBD2. The germline V gene encodes CDR1 SGHDN and CDR2 FVKESK. There are 14 residues in the CDR3. The J segment lost 9 bases and the V segment lost 4 bases, leaving 3 bases of the junction unmatched. The CDR3 DNA reads TGTGCCAGCAGCCGGGGACTAGCGGGGCTTGAGCAGTTCTTC. Protein product: CASSRGLAGLEQFF.

V gene TRBV6-5 combines with J gene TRBJ1-2; D gene ambiguous. The CDR3 extends over 12 amino acids. Germline CDR1 MNHEY, CDR2 SVGAGI. Trimming shortened V by 7 bases and J by 4 bases, and 10 bases separated the two germline ends. The CDR3 DNA follows: TGTGCCAGCAAAGCGGTAGGCTATGGCTACACCTTC. This sequence encodes CASKAVGYGYTF.

V and J are TRBV27 and TRBJ2-5; TRBD2 aligns across 7 bases. Per the germline V gene, CDR1 is MNHEY and CDR2 is SMNVEV (reference sequence). CDR3 length equals 14 residues. Trimming cost V 2 bases and J 1 base; bases outside gene matches: 1. DNA for the CDR3: TGTGCCAGCAGTTTACGGGGGGTCCAAGAGACCCAGTACTTC. Its translation: CASSLRGVQETQYF.

The chain uses TRBV5-1 and TRBJ2-5, with TRBD2 matching over 7 bases. Germline loops: CDR1 SGHRS, CDR2 YFSETQ. Trimming took 7 bases from V and 0 from J; bases not matched to a gene: 3. This CDR3 region has 13 residues. In DNA, the CDR3 is TGCGCCAGCTTTCGGGGGGACCAAGAGACCCAGTACTTC. It is translated as CASFRGDQETQYF.

In this sample, this clone turned up many times. The chain joins TRBV4-1 to TRBJ1-3, with 7 bases that match TRBD1. The CDR3 consists of 17 residues. From germline, CDR1 is MGHRA and CDR2 YSYEKL. Trimming removed 1 base from V and 3 bases from J; junction bases left unmatched: 9. The CDR3 here is CASSQGKGAAGGNTIYF. CDR3 in DNA: TGCGCCAGCAGCCAAGGGAAGGGGGCAGCAGGTGGAAACACCATATATTTT.

A single count supports this clone. V and J are TRBV21-1 and TRBJ2-5; the table's D gene call, TRBD2, was not cross checked with the DNA. TRBV21-1 is flagged as a pseudogene. The CDR3 contains 17 residues. In nucleotides, the CDR3 is TGTGCCAGCAGCGTCTACATACTGGCGGGGGGCAGGGAGACCCAGTACTTC. Its translation: CASSVYILAGGRETQYF.

This clone has just one count. The chain recombines TRBV30 with TRBJ2-1; TRBD2 matches at 8 bases. J was trimmed by 7 bases and V by 6 bases; bases with no gene match: 8. Germline V gene data show CDR1 as GTSNPN and CDR2 as SVGIG (reference sequence). There are 13 residues in the CDR3. Here the CDR3 reads CACMSGGLNEQFF. The CDR3 DNA sequence: TGTGCCTGTATGAGCGGGGGCCTGAATGAGCAGTTCTTC.

V and J are TRBV5-4 and TRBJ1-2; possible D gene TRBD1, 6 bases. Germline V gene sequence: CDR1 SGHNT, CDR2 YYREEE (reference sequence). The CDR3 is made up of 14 amino acids. The V gene lost 2 bases and the J gene lost 8 bases, with 16 bases spanning the gap. The CDR3 protein is CASSFEQGPRGYTF. DNA for the CDR3: TGTGCCAGCAGCTTCGAACAGGGCCCTCGAGGCTACACCTTC.

The chain has TRBV5-1 and TRBJ2-5; tentatively, D is TRBD2 (5 bases). This CDR3 spans 15 amino acids. The germline gives CDR1 SGHRS, CDR2 YFSETQ. The V gene lost 0 bases and the J gene lost 4 bases, with 13 bases spanning the gap. The CDR3 sequence is CASSLAYSAGETQYF. The CDR3 nucleotides read TGCGCCAGCAGCTTGGCTTATAGCGCGGGAGAGACCCAGTACTTC.

This chain joins TRBV3-1 (or the pseudogene TRBV3-2) and TRBJ1-2, with a weak D call TRBD1 (5 bases). This CDR3 contains 15 residues. V was cut by 1 base and J by 8 bases, with 17 bases left in between. In germline, CDR1 is LGHDT, CDR2 YNNKEL (reference sequence). The CDR3 protein is CASSQASIQGGGYTF. The CDR3 nucleotides are TGTGCCAGCAGCCAAGCGTCCATCCAGGGTGGCGGCTACACCTTC.

The count of this clone is one. The chain has TRBV2 and TRBJ1-1, with a tentative D call TRBD1 (5 bases). The CDR3 consists of 13 residues. Trimming removed 5 bases from V and 5 bases from J, with 12 bases in between. CDR1 and CDR2 (germline): SNHLY, FYNNEI. The CDR3: CASSLAGRTEAFF. The CDR3 DNA sequence: TGTGCCAGCAGTTTGGCAGGGAGGACTGAAGCTTTCTTT. Full variable domain (rest looked up from reference TRBV2 and TRBJ1-1): EPEVTQTPSHQVTQMGQEVILRCVPISNHLYFYWYRQILGQKVEFLVSFYNNEISEKSEIFDDQFSVERPDGSNFTLKIRSTKLEDSAMYFCASSLAGRTEAFFGQGTRLTVV.

J is TRBJ1-5 and V is TRBV5-4; maybe TRBD1 (6 bases). The V end was cut by 4 bases, the J end by 0 bases, with 11 bases between. Germline CDR1 is SGHNT and CDR2 is YYREEE (reference sequence). CDR3 length: 15 residues. CDR3 DNA: TGTGCCAGCAGCACCGGGACAAATAGCAATCAGCCCCAGCATTTT. Residues: CASSTGTNSNQPQHF. Drawing the rest from reference TRBV5-4 and TRBJ1-5, the complete variable domain is ETGVTQSPTHLIKTRGQQVTLRCSSQSGHNTVSWYQQALGQGPQFIFQYYREEENGRGNFPPRFSGLQFPNYSSELNVNALELDDSALYLCASSTGTNSNQPQHFGDGTRLSIL.

The gene calls are TRBV5-6 and TRBJ2-3; D remains unclear. CDR3 length equals 14 residues. CDR1 is SGHDT and CDR2 is YYEEEE in the germline V gene. V was cut by 0 bases and J by 3 bases, with 8 bases left in between. The CDR3 DNA follows: TGTGCCAGCAGCTTGGGGTTTCAGACAGATACGCAGTATTTT. Protein: CASSLGFQTDTQYF.

The rearrangement links TRBV14 to TRBJ1-6; D is ambiguous. There are 15 residues in the CDR3. V was trimmed by 4 bases and J by 1 base, leaving 8 bases between them. The V gene's germline CDR1 is SGHDN and CDR2 FVKESK. CDR3 amino acids: CASSPTGSYNSPLHF. CDR3 bases: TGTGCCAGCAGCCCCACGGGGTCCTATAATTCACCCCTCCACTTT. The full variable domain, with the rest looked up from reference TRBV14 and TRBJ1-6, is EAGVTQFPSHSVIEKGQTVTLRCDPISGHDNLYWYRRVMGKEIKFLLHFVKESKQDESGMPNNRFLAERTGGTYSTLKVQPAELEDSGVYFCASSPTGSYNSPLHFGNGTRLTVT.

This clone was detected once. The V call is TRBV7-9, the J call TRBJ2-3; 8 bases are shared with TRBD2. Germline CDR1 is SEHNR and CDR2 is FQNEAQ (reference sequence). The CDR3 loop spans 17 amino acids. With 4 bases clipped from V and 2 bases from J, the junction kept 11 bases outside the gene matches. This chain's CDR3 is CASSSRGGSGDTDTQYF. For the CDR3, the DNA is TGTGCCAGCAGCTCCCGAGGTGGTAGCGGGGACACAGATACGCAGTATTTT.

The chain joins TRBV28 to TRBJ1-1; 7 bases match TRBD1. The CDR3 spans 16 residues. Germline CDR1 and CDR2: MDHEN and SYDVKM. V shed 3 bases and J 0 bases; nucleotides not matched to a gene: 7. CDR3 nucleotides: TGTGCCAGCAGTTTCGACAGGGAAATAATGAACACTGAAGCTTTCTTT. Encoded protein: CASSFDREIMNTEAFF.

To note about this clone: This sample includes further DNA sequences coding for the same CDR3. CDR3 bases: TGTGCCAGCAGGACAGGGACTGGCTATGGCTACACCTTC. Translation gives CASRTGTGYGYTF. This chain uses TRBV28 with TRBJ1-2, with TRBD1 matching over 7 bases. CDR3 length equals 13 residues. Germline V gene lookup returns CDR1 MDHEN and CDR2 SYDVKM. Losses at the gene ends were 6 bases for V and 4 bases for J; bases not matched to a gene: 5.

The rearrangement joins TRBV6-6 to TRBJ1-1; maybe TRBD1 (5 bases). This CDR3 region has 15 residues. Germline assignment: CDR1 MNHNY and CDR2 SVGAGI (reference sequence). Trimming took off 0 bases at V and 2 bases at J, with 10 bases between the two ends. Here the CDR3 reads CASSYSVGLNTEAFF. For the CDR3, the DNA is TGTGCCAGCAGTTACTCGGTGGGGCTTAACACTGAAGCTTTCTTT.

The V gene is TRBV29-1, the J gene TRBJ1-1, with a weak D call TRBD1 (5 bases). This CDR3 has 9 residues. Per germline, CDR1 SQVTM and CDR2 ANQGSEA. Trimming left V 3 bases short and J 12 bases short, with 8 bases between. The CDR3 loop reads CSVDRVTFF. The DNA of the CDR3 is TGCAGCGTTGACAGGGTGACTTTCTTT.